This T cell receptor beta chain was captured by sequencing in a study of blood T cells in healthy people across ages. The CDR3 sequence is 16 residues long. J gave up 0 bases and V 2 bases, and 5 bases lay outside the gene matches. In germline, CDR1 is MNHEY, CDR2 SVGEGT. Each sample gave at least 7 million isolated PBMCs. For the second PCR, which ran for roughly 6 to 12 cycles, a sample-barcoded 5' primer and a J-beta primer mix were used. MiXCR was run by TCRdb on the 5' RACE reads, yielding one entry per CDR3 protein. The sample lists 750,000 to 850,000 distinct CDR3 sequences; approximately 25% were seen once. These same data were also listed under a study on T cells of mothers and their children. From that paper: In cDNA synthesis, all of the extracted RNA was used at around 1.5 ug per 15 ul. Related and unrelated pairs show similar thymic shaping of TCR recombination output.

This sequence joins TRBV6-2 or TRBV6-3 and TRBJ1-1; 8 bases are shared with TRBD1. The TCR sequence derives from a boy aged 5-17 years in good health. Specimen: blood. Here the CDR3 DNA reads TGTGCCAGCAGTTACGACAGGGGAAGGATGAACACTGAAGCTTTCTTT. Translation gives CASSYDRGRMNTEAFF.